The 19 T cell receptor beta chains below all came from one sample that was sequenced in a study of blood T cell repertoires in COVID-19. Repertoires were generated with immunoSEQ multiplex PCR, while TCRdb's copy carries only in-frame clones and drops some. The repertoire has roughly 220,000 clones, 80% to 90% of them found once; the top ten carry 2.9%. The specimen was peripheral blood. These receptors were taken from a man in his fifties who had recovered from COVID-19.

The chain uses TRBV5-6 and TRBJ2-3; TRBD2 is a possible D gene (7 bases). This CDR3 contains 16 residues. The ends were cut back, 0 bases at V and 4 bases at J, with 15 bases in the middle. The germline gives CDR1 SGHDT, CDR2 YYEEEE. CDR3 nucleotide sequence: TGTGCCAGCAGCTTGGTGGGGGGGCTGAGGGCAGATACGCAGTATTTT. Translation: CASSLVGGLRADTQYF.

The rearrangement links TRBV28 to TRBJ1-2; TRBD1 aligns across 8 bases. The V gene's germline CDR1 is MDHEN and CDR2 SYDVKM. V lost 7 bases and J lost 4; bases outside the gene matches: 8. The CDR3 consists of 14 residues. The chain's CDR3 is CASTRGTGRYGYTF. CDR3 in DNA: TGTGCCAGCACGCGCGGGACAGGACGCTATGGCTACACCTTC.

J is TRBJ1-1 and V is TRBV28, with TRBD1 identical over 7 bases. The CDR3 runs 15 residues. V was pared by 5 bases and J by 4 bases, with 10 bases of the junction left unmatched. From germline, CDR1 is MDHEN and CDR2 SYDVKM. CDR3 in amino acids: CASSITGARGTEAFF. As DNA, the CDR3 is TGTGCCAGCAGTATCACAGGGGCTCGTGGCACTGAAGCTTTCTTT.

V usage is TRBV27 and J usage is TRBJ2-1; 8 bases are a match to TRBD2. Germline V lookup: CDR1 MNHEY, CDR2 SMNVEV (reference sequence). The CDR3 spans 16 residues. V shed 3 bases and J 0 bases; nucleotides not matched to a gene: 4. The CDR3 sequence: CASSLDGRASYNEQFF. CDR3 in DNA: TGTGCCAGCAGTTTGGACGGGAGGGCCTCCTACAATGAGCAGTTCTTC.

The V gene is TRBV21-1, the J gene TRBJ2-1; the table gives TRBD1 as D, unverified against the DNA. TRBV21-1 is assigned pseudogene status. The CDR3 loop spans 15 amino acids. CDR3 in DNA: TGTGCCAGCAGCAAAGGACAGGACAGGGACAATGAGCAGTTCTTC. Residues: CASSKGQDRDNEQFF.

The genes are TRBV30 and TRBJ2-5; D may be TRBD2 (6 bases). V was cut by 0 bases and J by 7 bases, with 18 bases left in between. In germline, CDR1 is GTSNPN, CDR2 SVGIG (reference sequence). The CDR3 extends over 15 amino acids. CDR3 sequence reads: CAWSVHSGLRGTQYF. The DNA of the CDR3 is TGTGCCTGGAGTGTCCATAGCGGCCTTAGGGGGACCCAGTACTTC.

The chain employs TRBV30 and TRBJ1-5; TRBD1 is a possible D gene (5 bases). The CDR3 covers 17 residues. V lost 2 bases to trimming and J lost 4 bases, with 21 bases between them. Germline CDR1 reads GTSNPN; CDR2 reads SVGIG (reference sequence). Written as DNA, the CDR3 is TGTGCCTGGAGTAAGGGGAAATCCCTGGGCCTAAATCAGCCCCAGCATTTT. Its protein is CAWSKGKSLGLNQPQHF.

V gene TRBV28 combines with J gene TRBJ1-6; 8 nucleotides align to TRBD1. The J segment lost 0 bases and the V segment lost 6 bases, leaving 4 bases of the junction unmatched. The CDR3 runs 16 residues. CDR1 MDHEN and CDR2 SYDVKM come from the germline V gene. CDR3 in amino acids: CASSSGTGSYNSPLHF. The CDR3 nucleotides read TGTGCCAGCAGCTCTGGGACAGGCTCCTATAATTCACCCCTCCACTTT.

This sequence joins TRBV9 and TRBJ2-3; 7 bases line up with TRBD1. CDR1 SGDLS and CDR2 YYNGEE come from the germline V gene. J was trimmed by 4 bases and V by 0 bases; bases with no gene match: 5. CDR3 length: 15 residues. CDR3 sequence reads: CASSVGSGGADTQYF. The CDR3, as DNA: TGTGCCAGCAGCGTAGGGTCAGGGGGAGCAGATACGCAGTATTTT. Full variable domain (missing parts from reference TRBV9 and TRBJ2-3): DSGVTQTPKHLITATGQRVTLRCSPRSGDLSVYWYQQSLDQGLQFLIQYYNGEERAKGNILERFSAQQFPDLHSELNLSSLELGDSALYFCASSVGSGGADTQYFGPGTRLTVL.

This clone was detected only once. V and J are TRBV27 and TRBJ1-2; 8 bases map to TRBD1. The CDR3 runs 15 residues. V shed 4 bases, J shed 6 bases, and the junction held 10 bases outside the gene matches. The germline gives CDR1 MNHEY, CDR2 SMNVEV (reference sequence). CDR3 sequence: CASSSQGARYDGYTF. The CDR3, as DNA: TGTGCCAGCAGTTCCCAGGGGGCGCGATATGATGGCTACACCTTC.

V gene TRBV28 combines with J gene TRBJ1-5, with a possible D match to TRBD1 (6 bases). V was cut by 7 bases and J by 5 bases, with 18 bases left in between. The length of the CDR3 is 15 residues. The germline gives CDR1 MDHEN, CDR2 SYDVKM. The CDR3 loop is CASNQQGHIDQPQHF. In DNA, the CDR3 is TGTGCCAGCAATCAACAGGGTCATATCGATCAGCCCCAGCATTTT.

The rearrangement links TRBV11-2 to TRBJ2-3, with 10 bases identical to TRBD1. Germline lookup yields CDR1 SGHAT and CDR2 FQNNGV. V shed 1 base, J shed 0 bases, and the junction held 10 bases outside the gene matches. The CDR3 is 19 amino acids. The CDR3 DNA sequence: TGTGCCAGCAGCTTAGGAAAGTTGACAGGGGGCATAAGCACAGATACGCAGTATTTT. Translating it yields CASSLGKLTGGISTDTQYF. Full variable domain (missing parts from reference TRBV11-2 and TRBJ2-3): EAGVAQSPRYKIIEKRQSVAFWCNPISGHATLYWYQQILGQGPKLLIQFQNNGVVDDSQLPKDRFSAERLKGVDSTLKIQPAKLEDSAVYLCASSLGKLTGGISTDTQYFGPGTRLTVL.

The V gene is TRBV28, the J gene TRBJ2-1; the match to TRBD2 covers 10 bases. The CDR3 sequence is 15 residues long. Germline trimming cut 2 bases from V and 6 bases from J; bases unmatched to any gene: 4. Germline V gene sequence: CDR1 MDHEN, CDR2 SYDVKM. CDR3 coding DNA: TGTGCCAGCAGTTTAACTAGCGGGATGATCAATGAGCAGTTCTTC. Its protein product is CASSLTSGMINEQFF. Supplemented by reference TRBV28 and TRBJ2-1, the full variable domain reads DVKVTQSSRYLVKRTGEKVFLECVQDMDHENMFWYRQDPGLGLRLIYFSYDVKMKEKGDIPEGYSVSREKKERFSLILESASTNQTSMYLCASSLTSGMINEQFFGPGTRLTVL.

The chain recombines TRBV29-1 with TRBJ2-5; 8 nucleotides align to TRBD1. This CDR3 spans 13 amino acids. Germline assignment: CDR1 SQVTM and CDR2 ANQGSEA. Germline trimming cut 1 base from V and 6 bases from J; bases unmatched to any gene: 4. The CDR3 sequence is CSVEATGGQTQYF. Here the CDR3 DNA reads TGCAGCGTTGAAGCTACAGGGGGTCAGACCCAGTACTTC. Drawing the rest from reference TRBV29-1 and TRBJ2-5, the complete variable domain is SAVISQKPSRDICQRGTSLTIQCQVDSQVTMMFWYRQQPGQSLTLIATANQGSEATYESGFVIDKFPISRPNLTFSTLTVSNMSPEDSSIYLCSVEATGGQTQYFGPGTRLLVL.

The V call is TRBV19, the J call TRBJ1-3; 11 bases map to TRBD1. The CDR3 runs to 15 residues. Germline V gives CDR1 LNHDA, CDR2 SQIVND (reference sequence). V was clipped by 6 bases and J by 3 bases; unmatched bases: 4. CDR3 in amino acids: CASRMDRGHGNTIYF. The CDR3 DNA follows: TGTGCCAGTAGAATGGACAGGGGGCATGGAAACACCATATATTTT.

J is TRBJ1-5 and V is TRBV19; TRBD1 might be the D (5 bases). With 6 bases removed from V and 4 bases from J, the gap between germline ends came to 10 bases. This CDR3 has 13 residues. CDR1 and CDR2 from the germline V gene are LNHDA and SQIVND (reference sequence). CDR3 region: CASSQGGNQPQHF. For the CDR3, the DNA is TGTGCCAGTAGCCAGGGTGGTAATCAGCCCCAGCATTTT.

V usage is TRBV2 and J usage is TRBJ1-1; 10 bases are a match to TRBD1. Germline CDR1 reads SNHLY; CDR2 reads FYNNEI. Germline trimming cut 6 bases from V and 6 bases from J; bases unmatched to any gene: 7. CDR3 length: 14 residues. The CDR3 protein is CASRGTGVLAEAFF. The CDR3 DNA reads TGTGCCAGCAGGGGGACAGGGGTTCTTGCTGAAGCTTTCTTT.

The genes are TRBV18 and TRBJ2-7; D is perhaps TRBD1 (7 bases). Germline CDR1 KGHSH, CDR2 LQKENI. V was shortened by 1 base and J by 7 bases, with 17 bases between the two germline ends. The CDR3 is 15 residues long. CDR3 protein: CASSPQGGSGGEQYF. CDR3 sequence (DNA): TGTGCCAGCTCACCACAAGGCGGTTCAGGGGGGGAGCAGTACTTC.

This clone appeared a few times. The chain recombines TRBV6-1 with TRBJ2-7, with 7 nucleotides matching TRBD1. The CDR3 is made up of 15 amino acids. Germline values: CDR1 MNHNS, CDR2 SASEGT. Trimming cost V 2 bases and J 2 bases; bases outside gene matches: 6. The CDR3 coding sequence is TGTGCCAGCAGTGAACCGACAGGGCGTCCCTACGAGCAGTACTTC. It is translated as CASSEPTGRPYEQYF.